The sequence of this T cell receptor (beta chain) was determined in a study of identical twins. General study results and limits: In beta out-of-frame sequences, the excess sharing between twins was weaker. Invariant MAIT and iNKT cells could partly confound zero-insertion analyses.

V gave up 2 bases and J gave up 3 bases, with 14 bases separating them. The CDR3 contains 15 residues. The germline V gene encodes CDR1 LGHNA and CDR2 YNFKEQ. Only a few counts were recorded for this clonotype. Antigen specificity is unknown. From the 5' RACE reads, TCRdb called clonotypes with MiXCR, one entry per CDR3 protein. The table includes approximately 600,000 distinct CDR3 sequences, nearly 10% detected once. Every sampled donor was Caucasian and healthy. These data also featured in a second study, about yellow fever vaccine responses in identical twins.

The sequencing input was PBMCs. The rearrangement links TRBV4-2 to TRBJ2-7, with a weak D call TRBD2 (5 bases). This TCR came from a young woman in good health. The CDR3 loop reads CASSQQLGTYYEQYF. CDR3 bases: TGTGCCAGCAGCCAACAACTAGGCACTTACTACGAGCAGTACTTC.